This T cell receptor beta chain originates from a study of shared clonotypes between healthy human individuals. Study-wide context: The donor pool was made up of two women and three men aged 18 to 49. General study findings and limits: An anticipated effect of sequencing depth on clonotype sharing among donors was recognized.

In regard to this clone: Its antigen is still unknown.

The length of the CDR3 is 14 residues. The germline V and J ends were trimmed by 7 bases and 0 bases, with 12 bases remaining between them. Germline values: CDR1 WSHSY, CDR2 SAAADI. Here immunoSEQ multiplex PCR was the method, and the copy in TCRdb shows in-frame clones only, minus some. This table holds 450,000 to 500,000 clones, about 72% found once. The donors, all of them Caucasian adults, lived in Nashville, Tennessee. The TCR was taken from a woman in her 40s in good health. Some clones in this sample may be carry-over from other donors' samples. The specimen was PBMCs. The V call is TRBV10-2, the J call TRBJ1-2, with D tentatively TRBD1 (5 bases). CDR3 coding DNA: TGCGCCAGCACGGGGACGGCCTCTAACTATGGCTACACCTTC. Amino acids: CASTGTASNYGYTF.